This T cell receptor beta chain was identified in a study of blood T cell repertoires in COVID-19. In the study overall: Samples taken during acute and convalescent COVID-19 were collected in the United States, Italy and Spain. T cells, B-cell-depleted T cells, or PBMCs provided the cDNA or gDNA that served as material.

The table came from immunoSEQ multiplex PCR; TCRdb's copy has only in-frame clones and leaves some out. Of 210,000 or so clones listed, roughly 85% are singletons. Seattle patients were enrolled during active infection and followed longitudinally. Trimming removed 6 bases from V and 1 base from J, with 12 bases in between. Germline-derived CDR1 and CDR2 are KGHSH and LQKENI. The CDR3 has 14 amino acids. This chain connects TRBV18 to TRBJ1-1; a weak D match, TRBD1 (5 bases). The clonotype comes from a man between 45 and 60 years old with COVID-19, enrolled during active disease. Sample: peripheral blood. CDR3 bases: TGTGCCAGCTCGGTTGGGGGGTCGAACACTGAAGCTTTCTTT. Translation gives CASSVGGSNTEAFF.